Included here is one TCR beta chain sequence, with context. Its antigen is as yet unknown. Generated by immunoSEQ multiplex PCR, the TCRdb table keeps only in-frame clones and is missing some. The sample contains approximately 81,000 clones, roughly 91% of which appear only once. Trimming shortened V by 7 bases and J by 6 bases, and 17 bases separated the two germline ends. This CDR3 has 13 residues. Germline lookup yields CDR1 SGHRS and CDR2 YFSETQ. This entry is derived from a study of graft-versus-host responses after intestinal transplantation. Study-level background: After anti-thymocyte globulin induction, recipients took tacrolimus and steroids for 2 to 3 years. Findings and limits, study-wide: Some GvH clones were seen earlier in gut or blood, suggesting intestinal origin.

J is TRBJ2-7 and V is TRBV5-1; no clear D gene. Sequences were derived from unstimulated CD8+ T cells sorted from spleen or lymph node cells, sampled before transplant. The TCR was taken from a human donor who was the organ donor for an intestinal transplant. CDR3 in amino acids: CASSSLGVGEQYF. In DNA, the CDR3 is TGCGCCAGCTCCTCGCTTGGGGTGGGCGAGCAGTACTTC.